What follows are 13 T cell receptor beta chains derived from one specimen sequenced in a study of post-analysis software for immune sequencing data. For these TCRs, the target antigens are not known. Whole-study findings and limits: Controls showed lower frequencies than patients for five or six TRBV segments, and TRBV5-6, TRBV5-1 and TRBV20-1 were among these.

The authors incorporated unique molecular identifiers into the TCR beta cDNA libraries. TCRdb reprocessed the PCR reads via MiXCR and lists one record per CDR3 protein. The table records about 810,000 distinct CDR3 sequences, about 53% of them present only once. The specimen was blood. Receptors originate from a girl aged 5-17 years with multiple sclerosis.

This clonotype has just a few counts. This chain links TRBV29-1 with TRBJ2-7; unclear D gene. Germline V gene data show CDR1 as SQVTM and CDR2 as ANQGSEA. The CDR3 is made up of 14 amino acids. V gave up 1 base and J gave up 0 bases, with 10 bases separating them. The CDR3 region has the DNA TGCAGCGTTGAAGGGCCCTTCGGCTCCTACGAGCAGTACTTC. It translates to CSVEGPFGSYEQYF.

The chain combines TRBV10-3 with TRBJ2-1; 10 bases align to TRBD1. The CDR3 is 15 amino acids. Germline CDR1 reads ENHRY; CDR2 reads SYGVKD. V lost 6 bases to trimming and J lost 5 bases; unmatched junction nucleotides: 7. CDR3 protein: CAIRSPGTGDNEQFF. DNA for the CDR3: TGTGCCATCAGATCACCCGGGACAGGGGACAATGAGCAGTTCTTC.

This chain joins TRBV14 and TRBJ2-1; 8 bases line up with TRBD1. Germline lookup yields CDR1 SGHDN and CDR2 FVKESK. The length of the CDR3 is 15 residues. After removal of 2 bases from V and 9 bases from J, the junction contained 9 bases not matched to a gene. The CDR3 reads CASSQTRTGKGEQFF. The CDR3 DNA reads as TGTGCCAGCAGCCAAACCCGGACAGGGAAGGGTGAGCAGTTCTTC.

J is TRBJ2-3 and V is TRBV7-8, with a possible D match to TRBD1 (6 bases). Trimming took off 2 bases at V and 1 base at J, with 16 bases between the two ends. Germline-derived CDR1 and CDR2 are SGHVS and FQNEAQ. The CDR3 extends over 17 amino acids. Here the CDR3 DNA reads TGTGCCAGCAGCTTAAAGATAGCAGGGGCTCGCACAGATACGCAGTATTTT. The encoded protein is CASSLKIAGARTDTQYF.

This clonotype was counted a few times. The CDR3 DNA reads as TGTGCCAGCAGTTACCTGATGACAGGCGACGATCCTAACTATGGCTACACCTTC. Amino acids: CASSYLMTGDDPNYGYTF. The chain uses TRBV6-5 and TRBJ1-2, with a weak D call TRBD1 (6 bases). CDR1 is MNHEY and CDR2 is SVGAGI in the germline V gene. Trimming took 2 bases from V and 0 from J, leaving 19 bases between them. The CDR3 covers 18 residues.

The chain recombines TRBV18 with TRBJ2-5, with TRBD1 as a possible D gene (6 bases). V lost 3 bases and J lost 2, with 16 bases in between. Germline V CDR1 and CDR2: KGHSH, LQKENI. The CDR3 loop spans 16 amino acids. CDR3: CASSPLTRDKQETQYF. As DNA, the CDR3 is TGTGCCAGCTCACCGTTAACCCGGGACAAGCAAGAGACCCAGTACTTC. Combining the CDR3 with reference TRBV18 and TRBJ2-5 gives the whole variable domain NAGVMQNPRHLVRRRGQEARLRCSPMKGHSHVYWYRQLPEEGLKFMVYLQKENIIDESGMPKERFSAEFPKEGPSILRIQQVVRGDSAAYFCASSPLTRDKQETQYFGPGTRLLVL.

The chain employs TRBV5-1 and TRBJ2-1, with 10 bases fitting TRBD2. V lost 3 bases and J lost 0; bases outside the gene matches: 9. CDR3 size: 18 residues. In germline, CDR1 is SGHRS, CDR2 YFSETQ. Here the CDR3 reads CASSSGRASGSSYNEQFF. The CDR3 bases are TGCGCCAGCAGCTCAGGAAGGGCTAGCGGGAGCTCCTACAATGAGCAGTTCTTC.

This clonotype turned up a few times. This rearrangement joins TRBV27 to TRBJ2-7, with TRBD2 matching over 10 bases. Unmatched junction bases numbered 6, after V lost 0 bases and J lost 7 bases. CDR3 length: 15 residues. CDR1 is MNHEY and CDR2 is SMNVEV in the germline V gene (reference sequence). The CDR3 nucleotides read TGTGCCAGCAGTTTATCAGCTAGCGGGAGTGGGGAGCAGTACTTC. It yields the protein CASSLSASGSGEQYF.

The chain combines TRBV5-1 with TRBJ1-5; TRBD1 aligns across 7 bases. The V gene's germline CDR1 is SGHRS and CDR2 YFSETQ. The CDR3 contains 15 residues. The J segment lost 7 bases and the V segment lost 2 bases, leaving 9 bases of the junction unmatched. CDR3 loop: CASSLEGARAQPQHF. The CDR3 DNA sequence: TGCGCCAGCAGCTTAGAGGGGGCGCGGGCCCAGCCCCAGCATTTT. The whole variable domain, remainder taken from reference TRBV5-1 and TRBJ1-5, is KAGVTQTPRYLIKTRGQQVTLSCSPISGHRSVSWYQQTPGQGLQFLFEYFSETQRNKGNFPGRFSGRQFSNSRSEMNVSTLELGDSALYLCASSLEGARAQPQHFGDGTRLSIL.

The chain couples TRBV9 to TRBJ2-5; 8 positions agree with TRBD2. The CDR3 runs to 16 residues. V lost 4 bases and J lost 4; bases outside the gene matches: 12. Germline loops: CDR1 SGDLS, CDR2 YYNGEE. The CDR3 nucleotides are TGTGCCAGCAGCCCCCGACTAGACCGGGGGGGAGAGACCCAGTACTTC. It translates to CASSPRLDRGGETQYF. The full variable domain, completed using reference TRBV9 and TRBJ2-5, is DSGVTQTPKHLITATGQRVTLRCSPRSGDLSVYWYQQSLDQGLQFLIQYYNGEERAKGNILERFSAQQFPDLHSELNLSSLELGDSALYFCASSPRLDRGGETQYFGPGTRLLVL.

The chain links TRBV20-1 to TRBJ2-1; TRBD2 aligns across 7 bases. The CDR3 has 15 amino acids. The ends lost 5 bases at V and 9 bases at J; junction bases unmatched: 16. Germline CDR1 is DFQATT and CDR2 is SNEGSKA (reference sequence). The CDR3 bases are TGCAGTGCTCCCCCCGGGGGGAGGGATTTCGGTGAGCAGTTCTTC. Protein: CSAPPGGRDFGEQFF.

The chain employs TRBV20-1 and TRBJ1-2; 9 nucleotides align to TRBD1. Germline-derived CDR1 and CDR2 are DFQATT and SNEGSKA (reference sequence). V lost 5 bases to trimming and J lost 2 bases; unmatched junction nucleotides: 6. CDR3 length equals 14 residues. CDR3 bases: TGCAGTGCTTCCGGGGACAGGGAAAACTATGGCTACACCTTC. The encoded protein is CSASGDRENYGYTF.

To note about this clonotype: Here the CDR3 omits its conserved ending phenylalanine or tryptophan, so a read error is the likely source. The chain has TRBV6-5 and TRBJ2-5; 10 bases fit TRBD2. In germline, CDR1 is MNHEY, CDR2 SVGAGI. Germline trimming cut 1 base from V and 11 bases from J; bases unmatched to any gene: 13. This CDR3 spans 16 amino acids. The CDR3 bases are TGTGCCAGCAGTTACTTACTAAGCGGGAGGGCCGGGGAGCAGTACTTA. Its translation: CASSYLLSGRAGEQYL.